One and the same sample provided the 17 T cell receptor beta chains below, sequenced in a study of blood T cell repertoires in COVID-19 (TCRdb year 2020). The library was built by means of the immunoSEQ multiplex PCR assay. TCRdb limited this immuneACCESS table to in-frame rearrangements with V and J called. A share of clones is missing; checked studies link under half to unresolved V genes, and the rest is unexplained. In this sample the table shows 120,000 or so clones, approximately 86% of which occur a single time. Clones ranked in the top ten supply about 1% of the sample. Source material: peripheral blood. The receptor source for this set is a woman in her forties or fifties with active or convalescent COVID-19.

This clone was picked up one time. CDR3 region: CAIRGGRNSPLHF. The CDR3 DNA reads as TGTGCCATCAGGGGGGGGAGGAATTCACCCCTCCACTTT. The chain uses TRBV10-3 and TRBJ1-6; maybe TRBD1 (5 bases). V lost 6 bases to trimming and J lost 7 bases, with 10 bases between them. CDR3 length: 13 residues. Germline V lookup: CDR1 ENHRY, CDR2 SYGVKD.

In DNA, the CDR3 is TGCGCCAGCAGCCCCACGGACAGGAGGGAAGGAAACACCATATATTTT. This encodes CASSPTDRREGNTIYF. The rearrangement joins TRBV5-1 to TRBJ1-3, with 7 bases fitting TRBD1. The CDR3 length is 16 residues. Trimming removed 4 bases from V and 4 bases from J; junction bases left unmatched: 11. Germline CDR1 SGHRS, CDR2 YFSETQ.

The chain joins TRBV7-9 to TRBJ2-7; possibly TRBD2 for D (6 bases). The CDR3 sequence is 16 residues long. Per the germline V gene, CDR1 is SEHNR and CDR2 is FQNEAQ (reference sequence). Trimming stripped 1 base from V and 3 bases from J, with 16 bases between. The CDR3 here is CASSLGMGGAGYEQYF. The CDR3 nucleotides are TGTGCCAGCAGCTTAGGGATGGGGGGAGCCGGCTACGAGCAGTACTTC.

V gene TRBV19 combines with J gene TRBJ1-5; 9 bases align to TRBD1. This CDR3 has 16 residues. CDR1 is LNHDA, CDR2 SQIVND, per germline (reference sequence). V lost 3 bases to trimming and J lost 6 bases; unmatched junction nucleotides: 9. This chain's CDR3 is CASSMTGTGYTQPQHF. CDR3 coding DNA: TGTGCCAGTAGTATGACCGGGACAGGGTACACTCAGCCCCAGCATTTT.

The rearrangement links TRBV9 to TRBJ2-7, with 11 bases that match TRBD2. This CDR3 is 15 amino acids long. Germline CDR1 SGDLS, CDR2 YYNGEE. Losses at the gene ends were 0 bases for V and 4 bases for J; bases not matched to a gene: 3. CDR3 nucleotides: TGTGCCAGCAGCGTAGGGTCTAGCGGGAGGTACGAGCAGTACTTC. The encoded protein is CASSVGSSGRYEQYF.

This clone appeared a few times. The chain links TRBV27 to TRBJ2-3, with D possibly matching TRBD2 (5 bases). Trimming stripped 1 base from V and 13 bases from J, with 12 bases between. The CDR3 runs 12 residues. Germline V gene sequence: CDR1 MNHEY, CDR2 SMNVEV (reference sequence). The CDR3, as DNA: TGTGCCAGCAGTTTATATGGGGAGTTCGAGTATTTT. As protein: CASSLYGEFEYF.

The chain employs TRBV15 and TRBJ2-5; 7 nucleotides agree with TRBD1. V trimming: 0 bases; J trimming: 3 bases; junction bases outside the gene matches: 16. The CDR3 runs 19 residues. The germline V gene has CDR1 LNHNV and CDR2 YYDKDF (reference sequence). The CDR3 reads CATSRDAGRGWAIEETQYF. CDR3 nucleotides: TGTGCCACCAGCAGAGATGCGGGCAGGGGGTGGGCCATTGAAGAGACCCAGTACTTC.

The DNA of the CDR3 is TGTGCCAGCAGTTTTGGGAGCTCCTACGAGCAGTACTTC. It yields the protein CASSFGSSYEQYF. This rearrangement joins TRBV12-3 or TRBV12-4 to TRBJ2-7, with TRBD2 as a possible D gene (5 bases). The CDR3 runs to 13 residues. Trimming removed 3 bases at V and 0 bases at J, with 6 bases between.

V gene TRBV6-6 combines with J gene TRBJ2-3, with unresolved D. Trimming pared 6 bases from V and 0 bases from J, leaving 13 bases between. CDR3 size: 15 residues. From germline, CDR1 is MNHNY and CDR2 SVGAGI (reference sequence). CDR3 region: CASSMRSTSTDTQYF. CDR3 nucleotide sequence: TGTGCCAGCAGCATGAGATCAACTAGCACAGATACGCAGTATTTT.

The gene calls are TRBV4-3 and TRBJ1-6; 8 nucleotides align to TRBD1. The CDR3 has 14 amino acids. V shed 1 base and J 8 bases; nucleotides not matched to a gene: 1. Looked up from germline, CDR1 is LGHNA and CDR2 is YSLEER. The CDR3 loop reads CASSQGTGYSPLHF. CDR3 DNA sequence: TGCGCCAGCAGCCAAGGGACAGGGTATTCACCCCTCCACTTT.

V usage is TRBV7-8 and J usage is TRBJ2-3, with TRBD2 matching 7 bases. Germline assignment: CDR1 SGHVS and CDR2 FQNEAQ. The CDR3 contains 16 residues. Germline trimming cut 2 bases from V and 1 base from J; bases unmatched to any gene: 6. The CDR3 region has the DNA TGTGCCAGCAGCTTACCCCGGGACTACCGCACAGATACGCAGTATTTT. It is translated as CASSLPRDYRTDTQYF.

The chain links TRBV7-2 to TRBJ1-2; TRBD1 matches at 9 bases. The V segment lost 5 bases and the J segment 8 bases; nucleotides outside the gene matches: 9. Germline assignment: CDR1 SGHTA and CDR2 FQGNSA. The CDR3 is made up of 14 amino acids. CDR3 region: CASSPQGQGRGYTF. In DNA form, the CDR3 reads TGTGCCAGCAGCCCACAGGGACAGGGAAGGGGCTACACCTTC.

This clone showed up just once. The V and J genes are TRBV2 and TRBJ2-5, with a tentative D call TRBD2 (5 bases). This CDR3 has 15 residues. Germline V gene data show CDR1 as SNHLY and CDR2 as FYNNEI. Trimming took 7 bases from V and 1 from J, leaving 16 bases between them. As DNA, the CDR3 is TGTGCCAGCACCCCTAGCAGGAGACCCCAAGAGACCCAGTACTTC. Its protein product is CASTPSRRPQETQYF.

The chain recombines TRBV23-1 with TRBJ1-2, with D tentatively TRBD1 (5 bases). TRBV23-1 is filed as an ORF, its function uncertain. There are 12 residues in the CDR3. The V and J ends lost 11 bases and 10 bases respectively, with 20 bases between them. CDR3 DNA: TGCGCCGCCATAGGGGTATGGCGGGACTACACCTTC. This translates into CAAIGVWRDYTF.

This CDR3 is CASSPPRYNEQFF. The CDR3 DNA sequence: TGTGCCAGCAGCCCCCCCCGCTACAATGAGCAGTTCTTC. The chain joins TRBV28 to TRBJ2-1, with unresolved D. CDR3 length equals 13 residues. Germline V gene data show CDR1 as MDHEN and CDR2 as SYDVKM. V lost 6 bases to trimming and J lost 3 bases, with 9 bases between them.

V usage is TRBV30 and J usage is TRBJ1-3, with 9 bases matching TRBD1. Per germline, CDR1 GTSNPN and CDR2 SVGIG (reference sequence). The CDR3 is 15 residues long. V was clipped by 0 bases and J by 7 bases; unmatched bases: 7. The CDR3 reads CAWSVVQGAGNTIYF. Written as DNA, the CDR3 is TGTGCCTGGAGTGTAGTACAGGGGGCCGGGAACACCATATATTTT.

The count of this clone is one. The J gene is TRBJ2-7, the V gene TRBV5-3; D is unresolved. TRBV5-3 is sorted into the ORF group, with uncertain function. The CDR3 is made up of 16 amino acids. Trimming pared 4 bases from V and 2 bases from J, leaving 19 bases between. The CDR3 reads CARSPQRLPRAYEQYF. CDR3 in DNA: TGTGCCAGAAGCCCTCAACGGCTTCCTCGGGCCTACGAGCAGTACTTC.